In its sample, the clone carrying this T cell receptor beta chain was seen once. The data derive from a study of blood T cell repertoires in COVID-19. The CDR3 runs to 16 residues. Germline CDR1 reads ENHRY; CDR2 reads SYGVKD. V was clipped by 9 bases and J by 3 bases; unmatched bases: 13. Sequencing was performed with immunoSEQ multiplex PCR; in TCRdb, only in-frame clones are kept and a portion is missing. The sample has about 250,000 clones, approximately 89% seen once. This chain connects TRBV10-3 to TRBJ1-2; 10 nucleotides match TRBD1. This TCR came from a woman between 25 and 40 years old with acute COVID-19. What was sequenced was PBMCs or T cells enriched from blood (not recorded which). CDR3 coding DNA: TGTGCCATGGGGAGGGGACAGGGGTATCCAGACTATGGCTACACCTTC. This codes for CAMGRGQGYPDYGYTF.